This T cell receptor (beta chain) was identified during a study of Graves' ophthalmopathy and Graves' hyperthyroidism. In this cohort's terms, stable hyperthyroidism meant no ophthalmopathy by 18 months of follow-up. The CDR3 is made up of 14 amino acids. V was cut by 0 bases and J by 4 bases, with 10 bases left in between. Germline CDR1 and CDR2: DFQATT and SNEGSKA (reference sequence). Amplification of TCR beta CDR3 regions used RNA transcripts. First-round RT-PCR with HTBI primers preceded a second-round multiplex PCR. TCRdb reprocessed the multiplex PCR reads via MiXCR and lists one record per CDR3 protein. The sample has 600,000 to 650,000 distinct CDR3 sequences, about a fifth seen once; the top ten hold more than 5.5%. This clonotype appeared many times.

The sequencing sample was made of peripheral blood. This chain links TRBV20-1 with TRBJ1-3; D is unclear. This TCR came from a woman aged 18 to 35 with stable Graves' hyperthyroidism. Some clones in this sample may be carry-over from other donors' samples. CDR3 amino acids: CSARDLQGGNTIYF. In DNA, the CDR3 is TGCAGTGCTAGAGATCTTCAAGGGGGAAACACCATATATTTT.